A selection of T cell receptor beta chains follows, all from one sample in a study of cytomegalovirus exposure and HLA in healthy donors. The data were produced by immunoSEQ multiplex PCR, yet TCRdb's version contains in-frame clones alone and is incomplete. The profile covers under 200,000 clones, with about 71% appearing a single time and 2.8% taken by the ten largest. Sequenced material: PBMCs. The origin of the receptors is a woman in her forties in good health and CMV-seropositive. Both conserved end residues are part of each CDR3.

v_call: TRBV7-7
j_call: TRBJ1-4
cdr3_aa: CASSPDLTTEKLFF

v_call: TRBV4-3
j_call: TRBJ1-4
cdr3_aa: CASSQGSGNLRGTNEKLFF

v_call: TRBV9
j_call: TRBJ2-7
cdr3_aa: CASSLGGTGTYEQYF

v_call: TRBV4-3
j_call: TRBJ1-6
cdr3_aa: CASSQAEGNSPLNF

v_call: TRBV9
j_call: TRBJ1-3
cdr3_aa: CASSPPRGGSSGNTIYF

v_call: TRBV7-2
j_call: TRBJ2-1
cdr3_aa: CASSLQGGNEQFF

v_call: TRBV4-3
j_call: TRBJ1-4
cdr3_aa: CASSLGQGRFTNEKLFF

v_call: TRBV7-9
j_call: TRBJ1-4
cdr3_aa: CASSLATGGGEKLFF

v_call: TRBV27
j_call: TRBJ1-2
cdr3_aa: CASSGGQRGDYGYTF

v_call: TRBV28
j_call: TRBJ2-2
cdr3_aa: CASSLRWGHANTGELFF

v_call: TRBV5-6
j_call: NA
cdr3_aa: CASSLSHYEQYF

v_call: TRBV5-1
j_call: TRBJ2-1
cdr3_aa: CASSRDRGEQFF

v_call: TRBV18
j_call: TRBJ1-5
cdr3_aa: CASSLSRDSNQPQHF

v_call: TRBV5-1
j_call: TRBJ2-1
cdr3_aa: CASSSETGTYNEQFF

v_call: TRBV28
j_call: TRBJ2-7
cdr3_aa: CASSLYPPGQGYEQYF

v_call: TRBV7-9
j_call: TRBJ2-7
cdr3_aa: CASSPRTEQFYEQYF

v_call: TRBV7-2
j_call: TRBJ1-6
cdr3_aa: CASSWTGTGGSSPLHF

v_call: TRBV9
j_call: TRBJ2-7
cdr3_aa: CASSVEERAAAEQYF

v_call: TRBV7-3
j_call: TRBJ1-1
cdr3_aa: CASSSDTMNTEAFF

v_call: TRBV4-3
j_call: TRBJ1-2
cdr3_aa: CASSQDQKRLGYVGYGYTF

v_call: TRBV19
j_call: TRBJ1-1
cdr3_aa: CASRSGTGALAAFF

v_call: TRBV27
j_call: TRBJ2-1
cdr3_aa: CASSLSGRDEQFF

v_call: TRBV15
j_call: TRBJ1-1
cdr3_aa: CATARDRGTEAFF